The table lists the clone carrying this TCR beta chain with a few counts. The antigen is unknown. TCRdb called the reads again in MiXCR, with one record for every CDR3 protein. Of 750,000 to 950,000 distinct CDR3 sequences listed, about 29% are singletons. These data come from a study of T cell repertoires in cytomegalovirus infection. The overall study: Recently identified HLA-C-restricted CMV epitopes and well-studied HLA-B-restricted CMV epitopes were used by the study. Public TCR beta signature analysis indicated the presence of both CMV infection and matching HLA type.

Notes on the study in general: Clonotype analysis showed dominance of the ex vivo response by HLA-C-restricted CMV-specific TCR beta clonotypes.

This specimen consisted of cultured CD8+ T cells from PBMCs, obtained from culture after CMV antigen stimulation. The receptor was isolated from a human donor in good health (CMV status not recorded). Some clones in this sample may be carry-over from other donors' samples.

CDR3 DNA sequence: TGTGCCAGCAGCTTCGTCGCCATGATGCCGACAACTAATGAAAAACTGTTTTTT. Translation gives CASSFVAMMPTTNEKLFF. The rearrangement links TRBV7-6 to TRBJ1-4; D not certain. Between the trimmed V and J ends, which lost 3 bases and 0 bases, there was a span of 17 bases. This CDR3 spans 18 amino acids. Germline CDR1 reads SGHVS; CDR2 reads FNYEAQ.